The clone carrying this T cell receptor beta chain showed up many times. Its target is not known. This specimen belongs to a study of breast tumors, draining lymph nodes, adjacent tissues. Study results and caveats: Luminal-like breast cancer showed significantly higher tumor–nontumor repertoire similarity than basal-like. Tumor TCR diversity was below lymph nodes but above nontumor tissue.

Breast cancer patients provided tissue from their axillary draining lymph nodes. This CDR3 has 18 residues. The V gene's germline CDR1 is LNHDA and CDR2 SQIVND (reference sequence). Trimming removed 1 base at V and 3 bases at J, with 21 bases between. MiXCR was run by TCRdb on the multiplex PCR reads, yielding one entry per CDR3 protein. This sample has about 140,000 distinct CDR3 sequences; about 33% occur once, and the top ten carry about 2.5%. V gene TRBV19 combines with J gene TRBJ1-2; D remains ambiguous. The receptor was derived from a female donor with breast cancer. Some clones in this sample may be carry-over from other donors' samples. Material: axillary lymph node tissue. This CDR3 reads CASSIVGLSNLRDYGYTF. The DNA for the CDR3 is TGTGCCAGTAGTATAGTCGGTTTATCCAACCTACGGGACTATGGCTACACCTTC.